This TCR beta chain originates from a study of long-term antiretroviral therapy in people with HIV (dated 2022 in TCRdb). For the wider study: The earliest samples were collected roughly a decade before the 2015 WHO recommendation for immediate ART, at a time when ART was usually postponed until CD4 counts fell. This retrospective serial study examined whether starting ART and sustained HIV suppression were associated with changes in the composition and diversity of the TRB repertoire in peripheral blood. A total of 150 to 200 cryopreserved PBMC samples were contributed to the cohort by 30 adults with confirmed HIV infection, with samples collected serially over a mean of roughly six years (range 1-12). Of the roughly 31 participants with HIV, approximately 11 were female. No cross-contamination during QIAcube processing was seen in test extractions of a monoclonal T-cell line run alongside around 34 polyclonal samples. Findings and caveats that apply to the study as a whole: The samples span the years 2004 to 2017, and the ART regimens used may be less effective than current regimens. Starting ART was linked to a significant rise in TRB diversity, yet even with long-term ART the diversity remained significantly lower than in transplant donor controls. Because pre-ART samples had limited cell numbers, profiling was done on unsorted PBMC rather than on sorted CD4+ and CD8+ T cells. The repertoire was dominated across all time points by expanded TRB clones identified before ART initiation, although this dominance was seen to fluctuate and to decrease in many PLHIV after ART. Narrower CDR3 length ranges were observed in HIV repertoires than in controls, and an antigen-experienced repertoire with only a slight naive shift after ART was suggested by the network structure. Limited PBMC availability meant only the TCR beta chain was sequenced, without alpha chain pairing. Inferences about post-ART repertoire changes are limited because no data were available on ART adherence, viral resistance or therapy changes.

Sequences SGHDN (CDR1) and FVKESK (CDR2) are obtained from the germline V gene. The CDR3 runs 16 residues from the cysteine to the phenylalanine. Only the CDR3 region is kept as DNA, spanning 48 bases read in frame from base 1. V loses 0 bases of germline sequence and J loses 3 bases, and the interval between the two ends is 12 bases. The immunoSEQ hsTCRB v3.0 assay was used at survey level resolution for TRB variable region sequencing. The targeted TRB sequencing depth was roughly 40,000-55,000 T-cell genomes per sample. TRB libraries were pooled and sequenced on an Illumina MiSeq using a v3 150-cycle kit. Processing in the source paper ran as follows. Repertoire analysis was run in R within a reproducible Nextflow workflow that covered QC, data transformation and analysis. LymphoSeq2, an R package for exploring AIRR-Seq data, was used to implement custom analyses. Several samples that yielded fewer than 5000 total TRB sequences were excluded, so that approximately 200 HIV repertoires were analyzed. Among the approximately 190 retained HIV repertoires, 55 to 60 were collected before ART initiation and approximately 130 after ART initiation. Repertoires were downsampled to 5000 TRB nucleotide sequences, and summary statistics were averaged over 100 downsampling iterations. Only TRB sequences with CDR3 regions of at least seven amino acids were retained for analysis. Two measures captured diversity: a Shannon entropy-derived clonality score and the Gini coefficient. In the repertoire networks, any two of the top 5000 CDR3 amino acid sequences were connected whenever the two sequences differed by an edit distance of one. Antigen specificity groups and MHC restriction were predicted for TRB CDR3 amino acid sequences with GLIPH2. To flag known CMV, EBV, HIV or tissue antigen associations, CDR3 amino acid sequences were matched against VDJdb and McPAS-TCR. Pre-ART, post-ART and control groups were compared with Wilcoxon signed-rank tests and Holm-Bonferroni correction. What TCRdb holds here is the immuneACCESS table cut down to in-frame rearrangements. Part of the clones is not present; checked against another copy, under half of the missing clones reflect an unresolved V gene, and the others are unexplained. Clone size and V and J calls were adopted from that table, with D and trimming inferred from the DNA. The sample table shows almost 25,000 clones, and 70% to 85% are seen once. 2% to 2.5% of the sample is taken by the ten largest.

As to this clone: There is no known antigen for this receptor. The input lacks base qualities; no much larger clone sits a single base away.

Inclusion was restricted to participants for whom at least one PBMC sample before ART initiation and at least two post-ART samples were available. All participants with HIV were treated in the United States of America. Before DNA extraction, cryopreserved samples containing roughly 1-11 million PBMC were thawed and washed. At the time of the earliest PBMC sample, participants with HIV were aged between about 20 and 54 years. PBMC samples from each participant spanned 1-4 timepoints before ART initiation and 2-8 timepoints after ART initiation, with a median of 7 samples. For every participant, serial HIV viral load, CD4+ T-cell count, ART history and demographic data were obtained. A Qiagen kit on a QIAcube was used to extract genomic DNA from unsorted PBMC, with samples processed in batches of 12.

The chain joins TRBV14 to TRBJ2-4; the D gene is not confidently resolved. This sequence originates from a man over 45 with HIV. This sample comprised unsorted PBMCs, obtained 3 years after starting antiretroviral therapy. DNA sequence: TGTGCCAGCAGCCAAGAGGGTACCTTTGTCAAAAACATTCAGTACTTC. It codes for CASSQEGTFVKNIQYF.